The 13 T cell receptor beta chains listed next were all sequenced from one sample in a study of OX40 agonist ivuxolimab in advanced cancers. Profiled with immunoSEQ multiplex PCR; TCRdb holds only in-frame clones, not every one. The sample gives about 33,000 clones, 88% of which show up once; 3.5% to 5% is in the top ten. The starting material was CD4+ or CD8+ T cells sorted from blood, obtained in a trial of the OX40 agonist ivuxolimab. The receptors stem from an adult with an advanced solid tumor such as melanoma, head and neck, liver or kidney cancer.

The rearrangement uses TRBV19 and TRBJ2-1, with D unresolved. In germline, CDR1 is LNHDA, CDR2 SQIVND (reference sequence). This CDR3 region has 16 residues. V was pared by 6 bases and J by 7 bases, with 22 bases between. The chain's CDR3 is CASRGRRPKPDNEQFF. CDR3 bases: TGTGCCAGTAGGGGCCGGCGGCCCAAGCCCGATAATGAGCAGTTCTTC.

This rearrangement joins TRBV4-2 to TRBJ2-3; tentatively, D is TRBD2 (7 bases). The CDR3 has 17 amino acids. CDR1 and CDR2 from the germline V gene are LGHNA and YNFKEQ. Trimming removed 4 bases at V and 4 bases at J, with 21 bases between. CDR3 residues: CASSRVVGGALPDTQYF. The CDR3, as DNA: TGTGCCAGCAGCCGAGTCGTTGGGGGGGCATTGCCAGATACGCAGTATTTT.

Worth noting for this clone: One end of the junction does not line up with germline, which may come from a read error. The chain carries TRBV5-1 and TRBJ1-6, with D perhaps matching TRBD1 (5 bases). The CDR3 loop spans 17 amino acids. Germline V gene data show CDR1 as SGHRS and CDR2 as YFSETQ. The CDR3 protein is CASSRQPGSSYNLPLHF. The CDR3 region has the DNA TGCGCCAGCAGTCGGCAGCCAGGGAGCTCCTATAATTTACCCCTCCACTTT.

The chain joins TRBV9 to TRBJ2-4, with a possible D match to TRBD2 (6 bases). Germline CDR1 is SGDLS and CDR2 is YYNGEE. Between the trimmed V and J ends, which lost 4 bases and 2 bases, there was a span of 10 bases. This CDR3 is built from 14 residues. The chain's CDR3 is CASSPGGTKNIQYF. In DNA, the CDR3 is TGTGCCAGCAGCCCTGGGGGGACCAAAAACATTCAGTACTTC.

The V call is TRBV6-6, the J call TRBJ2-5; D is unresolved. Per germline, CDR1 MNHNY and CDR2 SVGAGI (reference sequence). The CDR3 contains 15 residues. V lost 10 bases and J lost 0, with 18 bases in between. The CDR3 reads CATLPMFGYQETQYF. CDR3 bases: TGTGCCACCCTTCCCATGTTCGGATACCAAGAGACCCAGTACTTC.

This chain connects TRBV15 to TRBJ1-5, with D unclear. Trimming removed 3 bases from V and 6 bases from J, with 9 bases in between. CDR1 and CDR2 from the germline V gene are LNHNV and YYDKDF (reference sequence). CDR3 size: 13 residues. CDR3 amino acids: CATSSRLLQPQHF. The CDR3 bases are TGTGCCACCAGCAGCAGGCTTCTTCAGCCCCAGCATTTT.

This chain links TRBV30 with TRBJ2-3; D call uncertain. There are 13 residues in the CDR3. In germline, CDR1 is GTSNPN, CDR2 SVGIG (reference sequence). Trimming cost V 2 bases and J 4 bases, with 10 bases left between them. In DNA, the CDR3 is TGTGCCTGGAGTCCTCCCGGGTCAGATACGCAGTATTTT. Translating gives CAWSPPGSDTQYF.

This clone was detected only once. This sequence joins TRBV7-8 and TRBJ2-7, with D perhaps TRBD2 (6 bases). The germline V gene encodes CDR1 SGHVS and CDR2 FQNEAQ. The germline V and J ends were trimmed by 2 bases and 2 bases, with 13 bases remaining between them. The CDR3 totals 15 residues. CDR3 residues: CASSLMGGTAYEQYF. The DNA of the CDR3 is TGTGCCAGCAGCTTAATGGGGGGTACCGCCTACGAGCAGTACTTC. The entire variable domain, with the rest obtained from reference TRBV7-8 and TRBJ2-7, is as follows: GAGVSQSPRYKVAKRGQDVALRCDPISGHVSLFWYQQALGQGPEFLTYFQNEAQLDKSGLPSDRFFAERPEGSVSTLKIQRTQQEDSAVYLCASSLMGGTAYEQYFGPGTRLTVT.

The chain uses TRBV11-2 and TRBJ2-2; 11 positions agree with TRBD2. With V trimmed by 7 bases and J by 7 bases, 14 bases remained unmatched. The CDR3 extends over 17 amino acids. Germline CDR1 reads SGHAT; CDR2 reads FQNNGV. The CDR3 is CASIRRLAGGRHGELFF. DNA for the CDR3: TGTGCCAGCATAAGGCGGCTAGCGGGGGGAAGACACGGGGAGCTGTTTTTT.

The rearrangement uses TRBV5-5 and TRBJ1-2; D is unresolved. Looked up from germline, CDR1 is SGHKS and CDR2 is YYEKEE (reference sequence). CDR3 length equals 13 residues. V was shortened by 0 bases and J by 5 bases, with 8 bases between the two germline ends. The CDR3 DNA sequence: TGTGCCAGCAGCTTGGGCAGGATTTATGGCTACACCTTC. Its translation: CASSLGRIYGYTF.

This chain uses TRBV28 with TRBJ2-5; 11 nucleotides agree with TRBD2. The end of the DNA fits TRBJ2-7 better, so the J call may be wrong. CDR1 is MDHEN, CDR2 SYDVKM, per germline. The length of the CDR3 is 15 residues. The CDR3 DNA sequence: TGTGCCAGCAGGACTAGCGGGACTACGCCATACGAGCAGTACTTC. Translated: CASRTSGTTPYEQYF.

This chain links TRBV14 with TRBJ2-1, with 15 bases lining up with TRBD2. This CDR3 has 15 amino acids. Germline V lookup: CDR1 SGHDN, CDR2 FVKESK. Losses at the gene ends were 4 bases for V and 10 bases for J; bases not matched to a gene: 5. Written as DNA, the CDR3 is TGTGCCAGCAGCCCTTGGACTAGCGGGAGGGTGGAGCAGTTCTTC. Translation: CASSPWTSGRVEQFF.

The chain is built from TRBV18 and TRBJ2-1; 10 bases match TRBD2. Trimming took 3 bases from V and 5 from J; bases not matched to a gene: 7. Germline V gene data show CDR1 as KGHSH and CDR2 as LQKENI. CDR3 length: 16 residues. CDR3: CASSPIAGGPNNEQFF. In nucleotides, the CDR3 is TGTGCCAGCTCACCCATAGCGGGGGGCCCCAACAATGAGCAGTTCTTC.